This T cell receptor beta chain was profiled in a study of T cells in Graves' hyperthyroidism and ophthalmopathy. About the study: Before any treatment, at initial diagnosis, peripheral blood was collected. Findings and limits, study-wide: Most thyroid clonotypes expanded above 0.001 were also detected in blood.

About this clonotype itself: Its antigen is not known.

Diagnosis relied on clinical symptoms, serum thyroxine and TRAb, thyroid ultrasound and orbital computed tomography. Out of approximately 10 ml of fresh peripheral blood came the PBMCs. The V gene lost 0 bases and the J gene lost 3 bases, with 10 bases spanning the gap. Germline assignment: CDR1 KGHDR and CDR2 SFDVKD. The CDR3 spans 15 residues. RNA transcripts yielded amplified TCR beta CDR3 regions. Initially, a first-round RT-PCR of the TCR CDR3 employed the HTBI primer set. TCRdb recomputed calls from the multiplex PCR reads with MiXCR, one row per CDR3 protein. The table shows around 610,000 distinct CDR3 sequences, with roughly 14% occurring only once.

The source material was blood. The V gene is TRBV24-1, the J gene TRBJ1-1; no reliable D call. The receptor's source is a middle-aged woman with Graves' ophthalmopathy. The CDR3 bases are TGTGCCACCAGTGATTTGCTGGACGGAGACACTGAAGCTTTCTTT. Amino acid sequence: CATSDLLDGDTEAFF.